This record concerns one TCR beta chain sequence. Its antigen remains unidentified. No much larger clone is present one base from it, and per-base qualities are unavailable. Samples from volunteer blood donors who had recovered from COVID-19 were contributed by a second Seattle source. Collaborating institutions collected whole blood in K2EDTA tubes following their own protocols. Collaborator samples were shipped for TCRbeta analysis as frozen whole blood, isolated PBMCs, or DNA extracted from either sample type. This record comes from a study of blood T cell repertoires in COVID-19 (TCRdb year 2020). Regarding the study in general: Collaborator samples came from the United States, Italy and Spain and covered acute and convalescent phases of COVID-19. The material from the prospective study consisted of cDNA or gDNA derived from T cells, B-cell-depleted T cells, or PBMCs. Deeply sampled blood TCRbeta repertoires from subjects exposed to, actively infected with, or recovered from COVID-19 were included in the dataset. A freely available public database, intended as a resource for researchers studying the immune response to SARS-CoV-2, is where the repertoires were released. The samples were drawn from two sources: the first 160 participants of the ongoing ImmuneRACE study, and fewer than 1,500 subjects contributed by 6 global collaborators. Nearly every sample came with metadata listing a de-identified subject ID, COVID-19 status, age in years and sex. Where available, HLA class I and class II types were obtained from metadata supplied by the sample provider rather than from assay-based typing. Study-wide conclusions, independent of this receptor: The amount of clinical and demographic metadata varied by source and participant and was provided uncurated.

TCRbeta CDR3 regions were amplified from genomic DNA using the immunoSEQ Assay, a bias-controlled multiplex PCR. The authors' analysis ran thus. Nucleated cell counts per sample were estimated from amplification of reference gene primers within the assay. To quantify the absolute abundance of each unique TCRbeta CDR3 rearrangement, sequence reads were collapsed and filtered. For each sample, productive Simpson clonality was calculated as the square root of Simpson's diversity index across productive rearrangements. TCRdb took this table from immuneACCESS and kept in-frame rearrangements with V and J called. Such tables lack part of the clones; where checked against another copy, unresolved V genes explain under half of the gap, and the rest is unexplained. Clone size and V and J calls were adopted from that table, with D and trimming inferred from the DNA. In this sample the table shows fewer than 300,000 clones, around nine tenths of which occur a single time. The leading ten clones occupy roughly 9.8% of the sample.

According to the germline V gene (reference sequence), CDR1 reads MNHEY and CDR2 reads SMNVEV. Trimming accounts for 7 bases at V and 2 bases at J, while the number of junction bases matched to no gene is 7. From cysteine to phenylalanine, the CDR3 is 16 amino acids long. Left in the record is the CDR3 DNA by itself, 48 bases read in frame from the first base. The sequence links TRBV27 to TRBJ2-6; TRBD1 agrees with 8 junctional bases. Sequences were obtained from peripheral blood. This clonotype originated in a man in his forties who had recovered from COVID-19. The CDR3 region reads CASKRAGGAGANVLTF. The nucleotide sequence is TGTGCCAGCAAGCGTGCAGGGGGCGCTGGGGCCAACGTCCTGACTTTC.